These T cell receptor beta chains were read from a single sample in a study of cytomegalovirus exposure and HLA in healthy donors. Repertoires were generated with immunoSEQ multiplex PCR, while TCRdb's copy carries only in-frame clones and drops some. Among under 40,000 clones listed, roughly four fifths were seen once. Input material: PBMCs. These receptor sequences come from a woman in her thirties in good health and CMV-seropositive. The CDR3 runs from the conserved cysteine through the conserved F or W. Each record gives: V gene, J gene, clone size, D gene, CDR3 protein, CDR3 DNA. A D gene is named only where the DNA matches it firmly. Rows may omit the clone size; those that give it use once, few, many or a size class.

v_gene: TRBV7-2
j_gene: TRBJ1-2
abundance: NA
d_gene: NA
CDR3aa: CASSRQDSDPYGYTF
CDR3nt: TGTGCCAGCAGCCGACAGGACAGTGACCCCTATGGCTACACCTTC

v_gene: TRBV6-4
j_gene: TRBJ2-1
abundance: once
d_gene: TRBD2
CDR3aa: CASSLIAGGYEQFF
CDR3nt: TGTGCCAGCAGTCTAATAGCGGGAGGCTATGAGCAGTTCTTC

v_gene: TRBV11-2
j_gene: TRBJ2-6
abundance: NA
d_gene: TRBD2
CDR3aa: CASSRDYRSGANVLTF
CDR3nt: TGTGCCAGCAGCCGGGACTACCGCTCTGGGGCCAACGTCCTGACTTTC

v_gene: TRBV28
j_gene: TRBJ1-2
abundance: NA
d_gene: NA
CDR3aa: CASSSIGSFRGGYTF
CDR3nt: TGTGCCAGCAGTTCGATCGGCTCGTTCCGGGGAGGCTACACCTTC

v_gene: TRBV27
j_gene: TRBJ2-7
abundance: NA
d_gene: NA
CDR3aa: CASSSTRQAISYEQYF
CDR3nt: TGTGCCAGCAGTTCCACCCGACAGGCTATCTCCTACGAGCAGTACTTC

v_gene: TRBV7-8
j_gene: TRBJ2-7
abundance: NA
d_gene: TRBD2
CDR3aa: CASSARTSGENYEQYF
CDR3nt: TGTGCCAGCAGCGCGCGGACTAGCGGGGAGAACTACGAGCAGTACTTC

v_gene: TRBV28
j_gene: TRBJ1-5
abundance: NA
d_gene: NA
CDR3aa: CASSPPGQPQHF
CDR3nt: TGTGCCAGCAGCCCCCCGGGGCAGCCCCAGCATTTT

v_gene: TRBV2
j_gene: TRBJ1-2
abundance: NA
d_gene: NA
CDR3aa: CASSLRNNYGYTF
CDR3nt: TGTGCCAGCAGCCTCAGGAATAACTATGGCTACACCTTC

v_gene: TRBV5-5
j_gene: TRBJ2-5
abundance: NA
d_gene: TRBD2
CDR3aa: CASSIGLAGQETQYF
CDR3nt: TGTGCCAGCAGCATCGGACTAGCGGGGCAAGAGACCCAGTACTTC

v_gene: TRBV18
j_gene: TRBJ2-2
abundance: NA
d_gene: TRBD2
CDR3aa: CASSPRGLAEIGELFF
CDR3nt: TGTGCCAGCTCACCACGAGGGCTAGCGGAGATCGGGGAGCTGTTTTTT

v_gene: TRBV2
j_gene: TRBJ2-1
abundance: NA
d_gene: TRBD2
CDR3aa: CASSSTSGGAREQFF
CDR3nt: TGTGCCAGCAGCTCGACTAGCGGGGGGGCCCGTGAGCAGTTCTTC

v_gene: TRBV2
j_gene: TRBJ1-3
abundance: NA
d_gene: TRBD1
CDR3aa: CASSPQGQGAGNTIYF
CDR3nt: TGTGCCAGCAGCCCGCAGGGACAGGGGGCTGGAAACACCATATATTTT

v_gene: TRBV29-1
j_gene: TRBJ2-5
abundance: NA
d_gene: NA
CDR3aa: CSVEGSGIETQYF
CDR3nt: TGCAGCGTTGAAGGTTCCGGGATAGAGACCCAGTACTTC

v_gene: TRBV9
j_gene: TRBJ2-5
abundance: NA
d_gene: TRBD2
CDR3aa: CASRVSGTSGLQETQYF
CDR3nt: TGTGCCAGCCGCGTCTCCGGGACTAGCGGGTTACAAGAGACCCAGTACTTC

v_gene: TRBV28
j_gene: TRBJ2-5
abundance: NA
d_gene: TRBD1
CDR3aa: CASSRGQISETQYF
CDR3nt: TGTGCCAGCAGCCGGGGACAGATCTCGGAGACCCAGTACTTC

v_gene: TRBV28
j_gene: TRBJ2-1
abundance: NA
d_gene: TRBD2
CDR3aa: CASRPGGGLGEQFF
CDR3nt: TGTGCCAGCCGCCCTGGCGGGGGATTGGGGGAGCAGTTCTTC

v_gene: TRBV11-2
j_gene: TRBJ1-2
abundance: few
d_gene: NA
CDR3aa: CASRKEWGGGYTF
CDR3nt: TGTGCCAGCAGGAAAGAGTGGGGCGGCGGCTACACCTTC

v_gene: TRBV30
j_gene: TRBJ1-1
abundance: NA
d_gene: NA
CDR3aa: CAWSVTVNTEAFF
CDR3nt: TGTGCCTGGAGTGTCACTGTGAACACTGAAGCTTTCTTT

v_gene: TRBV11-1
j_gene: TRBJ1-4
abundance: NA
d_gene: TRBD1
CDR3aa: CASSSTGSGEKLFF
CDR3nt: TGTGCCAGCAGCTCGACAGGGAGCGGCGAAAAACTGTTTTTT

v_gene: TRBV10-3
j_gene: TRBJ1-5
abundance: NA
d_gene: NA
CDR3aa: CARSADGTWNQPQHF
CDR3nt: TGTGCCAGGAGCGCAGACGGAACGTGGAATCAGCCCCAGCATTTT

v_gene: TRBV30
j_gene: TRBJ1-1
abundance: few
d_gene: NA
CDR3aa: CALQEAGTEAFF
CDR3nt: TGTGCCCTCCAGGAAGCAGGCACTGAAGCTTTCTTT

v_gene: TRBV30
j_gene: TRBJ1-2
abundance: NA
d_gene: NA
CDR3aa: CAWSVDFAGGGYTF
CDR3nt: TGTGCCTGGAGTGTCGATTTTGCGGGAGGAGGCTACACCTTC

v_gene: TRBV2
j_gene: TRBJ2-7
abundance: NA
d_gene: TRBD2
CDR3aa: CASSTGTSSYEQYF
CDR3nt: TGTGCCAGCAGTACCGGGACTAGCTCCTACGAGCAGTACTTC

v_gene: TRBV7-7
j_gene: TRBJ2-3
abundance: NA
d_gene: TRBD2
CDR3aa: CASSPAPIAGAGTQYF
CDR3nt: TGTGCCAGCAGCCCGGCGCCCATAGCGGGAGCGGGTACGCAGTATTTT

v_gene: TRBV28
j_gene: TRBJ1-1
abundance: NA
d_gene: NA
CDR3aa: CASSLFPGVMNTEAFF
CDR3nt: TGTGCCAGCAGTTTATTCCCAGGGGTAATGAACACTGAAGCTTTCTTT

v_gene: TRBV5-5
j_gene: TRBJ1-1
abundance: NA
d_gene: TRBD1
CDR3aa: CASSLARRTGDTEAFF
CDR3nt: TGTGCCAGCAGCTTGGCGAGAAGGACAGGGGACACTGAAGCTTTCTTT

v_gene: TRBV5-4
j_gene: TRBJ1-1
abundance: NA
d_gene: TRBD1
CDR3aa: CASSLSSGGGTVNTEAFF
CDR3nt: TGTGCCAGCAGCTTGAGTTCGGGAGGGGGGACAGTAAACACTGAAGCTTTCTTT

v_gene: TRBV10-3
j_gene: TRBJ2-5
abundance: NA
d_gene: TRBD2
CDR3aa: CAISGTSEETQYF
CDR3nt: TGTGCCATCAGCGGGACTAGCGAAGAGACCCAGTACTTC

v_gene: TRBV15
j_gene: TRBJ1-1
abundance: NA
d_gene: TRBD1
CDR3aa: CATSSPIGTGKRGTEAFF
CDR3nt: TGTGCCACCAGCAGCCCAATCGGGACAGGGAAGAGGGGCACTGAAGCTTTCTTT

v_gene: TRBV6-1
j_gene: TRBJ2-5
abundance: NA
d_gene: NA
CDR3aa: CASSQNGETQYF
CDR3nt: TGTGCCAGCAGCCAAAACGGGGAGACCCAGTACTTC

v_gene: TRBV11-2
j_gene: TRBJ1-2
abundance: NA
d_gene: NA
CDR3aa: CASSPPPSGSYTF
CDR3nt: TGTGCCAGCAGCCCCCCCCCATCGGGGTCCTACACCTTC

v_gene: TRBV7-6
j_gene: TRBJ1-1
abundance: NA
d_gene: TRBD1
CDR3aa: CASSFNRGRDTEAFF
CDR3nt: TGTGCCAGCAGCTTTAACAGGGGGAGAGACACTGAAGCTTTCTTT

v_gene: TRBV9
j_gene: TRBJ1-4
abundance: once
d_gene: NA
CDR3aa: CASSEGNSIRGTNEKLFF
CDR3nt: TGTGCCAGCAGCGAGGGAAACTCTATCAGGGGTACTAATGAAAAACTGTTTTTT

v_gene: TRBV2
j_gene: TRBJ1-1
abundance: NA
d_gene: NA
CDR3aa: CASSGQYTEAFF
CDR3nt: TGTGCCAGCAGTGGACAGTACACTGAAGCTTTCTTT

v_gene: TRBV6-1
j_gene: TRBJ1-1
abundance: NA
d_gene: NA
CDR3aa: CASSRGFNTEAFF
CDR3nt: TGTGCCAGCAGTAGAGGATTTAACACTGAAGCTTTCTTT

v_gene: TRBV6-1
j_gene: TRBJ2-2
abundance: NA
d_gene: NA
CDR3aa: CASSGQVSGELFF
CDR3nt: TGTGCCAGCAGTGGGCAGGTATCCGGGGAGCTGTTTTTT

v_gene: TRBV9
j_gene: TRBJ2-6
abundance: NA
d_gene: NA
CDR3aa: CASSVANRPRAGANVLTF
CDR3nt: TGTGCCAGCAGCGTAGCCAACAGGCCAAGGGCCGGGGCCAACGTCCTGACTTTC

v_gene: TRBV27
j_gene: TRBJ1-2
abundance: NA
d_gene: TRBD1
CDR3aa: CASSAYRDRSYGYTF
CDR3nt: TGTGCCAGCAGTGCCTACCGGGACAGAAGTTATGGCTACACCTTC

v_gene: TRBV7-9
j_gene: TRBJ2-1
abundance: NA
d_gene: TRBD2
CDR3aa: CASSPPGLAGGRGNEQFF
CDR3nt: TGTGCCAGCAGCCCCCCGGGACTAGCGGGAGGTAGAGGCAATGAGCAGTTCTTC

v_gene: TRBV28
j_gene: TRBJ1-2
abundance: NA
d_gene: TRBD1
CDR3aa: CASSYGQGYYGYTF
CDR3nt: TGTGCCAGCAGCTATGGACAGGGCTACTATGGCTACACCTTC

v_gene: TRBV5-5
j_gene: TRBJ2-7
abundance: NA
d_gene: TRBD1
CDR3aa: CASSWRTGGGEQYF
CDR3nt: TGTGCCAGCAGCTGGAGGACAGGGGGAGGCGAGCAGTACTTC

v_gene: TRBV7-6
j_gene: TRBJ2-2
abundance: NA
d_gene: NA
CDR3aa: CASSPERGWELFF
CDR3nt: TGTGCCAGCAGCCCCGAAAGAGGGTGGGAGCTGTTTTTT

v_gene: TRBV10-3
j_gene: TRBJ2-5
abundance: NA
d_gene: NA
CDR3aa: CAPTVIRERGAGYF
CDR3nt: TGTGCCCCCACGGTGATTCGGGAGCGCGGGGCTGGGTACTTC

v_gene: TRBV28
j_gene: TRBJ1-5
abundance: NA
d_gene: NA
CDR3aa: CASSWAPGSNQPQHF
CDR3nt: TGTGCCAGCAGTTGGGCCCCAGGAAGCAATCAGCCCCAGCATTTT

v_gene: TRBV28
j_gene: TRBJ2-1
abundance: NA
d_gene: NA
CDR3aa: CASWALGVNEQFF
CDR3nt: TGTGCCAGCTGGGCACTAGGAGTCAATGAGCAGTTCTTC

v_gene: TRBV9
j_gene: TRBJ1-1
abundance: NA
d_gene: NA
CDR3aa: CASSVTGTPYTEAFF
CDR3nt: TGTGCCAGCAGCGTCACTGGGACTCCTTACACTGAAGCTTTCTTT

v_gene: TRBV7-9
j_gene: TRBJ1-2
abundance: NA
d_gene: TRBD1
CDR3aa: CASSFGGQGSDGYPF
CDR3nt: TGTGCCAGCAGCTTTGGGGGACAGGGGAGCGATGGCTACCCCTTC

v_gene: TRBV7-3
j_gene: TRBJ2-5
abundance: NA
d_gene: TRBD2
CDR3aa: CASSLLGGGLGETQYF
CDR3nt: TGTGCCAGCAGCCTTTTGGGCGGGGGGCTGGGAGAGACCCAGTACTTC

v_gene: TRBV6-1
j_gene: TRBJ1-5
abundance: NA
d_gene: TRBD1
CDR3aa: CASGGVGGEEPQHF
CDR3nt: TGTGCCAGCGGGGGCGTAGGGGGCGAGGAGCCCCAGCATTTT

v_gene: TRBV6-5
j_gene: TRBJ2-7
abundance: NA
d_gene: TRBD1
CDR3aa: CASSSRTGGAKVEQYF
CDR3nt: TGTGCCAGCAGTTCAAGGACAGGGGGCGCGAAAGTCGAGCAGTACTTC

v_gene: TRBV2
j_gene: TRBJ2-7
abundance: NA
d_gene: NA
CDR3aa: CASIQGIGSEQYF
CDR3nt: TGTGCCAGCATCCAGGGGATTGGCTCCGAGCAGTACTTC

v_gene: TRBV18
j_gene: TRBJ1-5
abundance: NA
d_gene: NA
CDR3aa: CASSAKVVQNGQPQHF
CDR3nt: TGTGCCAGCTCAGCTAAGGTGGTACAGAATGGTCAGCCCCAGCATTTT

v_gene: TRBV5-6
j_gene: TRBJ1-3
abundance: few
d_gene: TRBD1
CDR3aa: CASSKRNTGAANTIYF
CDR3nt: TGTGCCAGCAGCAAAAGGAACACAGGGGCAGCGAACACCATATATTTT

v_gene: TRBV7-3
j_gene: TRBJ2-1
abundance: NA
d_gene: NA
CDR3aa: CASSLQGQAEQFF
CDR3nt: TGTGCCAGCAGCCTCCAGGGGCAGGCTGAGCAGTTCTTC